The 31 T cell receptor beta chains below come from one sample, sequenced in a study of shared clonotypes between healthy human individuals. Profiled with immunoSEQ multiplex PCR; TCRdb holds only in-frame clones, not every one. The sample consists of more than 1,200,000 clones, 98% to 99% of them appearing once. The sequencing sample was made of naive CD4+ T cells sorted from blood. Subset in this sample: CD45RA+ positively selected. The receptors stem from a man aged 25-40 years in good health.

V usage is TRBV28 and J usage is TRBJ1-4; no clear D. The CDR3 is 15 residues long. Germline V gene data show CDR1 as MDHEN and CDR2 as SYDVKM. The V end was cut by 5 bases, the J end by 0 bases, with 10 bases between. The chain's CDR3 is CASSPASATNEKLFF. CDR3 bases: TGTGCCAGCAGTCCCGCCAGTGCAACTAATGAAAAACTGTTTTTT.

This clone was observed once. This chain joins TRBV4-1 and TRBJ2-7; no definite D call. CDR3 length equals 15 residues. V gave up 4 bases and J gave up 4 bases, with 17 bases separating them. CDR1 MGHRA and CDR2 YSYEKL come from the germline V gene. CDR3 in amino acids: CASSPVIVKAYEQYF. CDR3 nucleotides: TGCGCCAGCAGCCCTGTTATCGTCAAGGCTTACGAGCAGTACTTC.

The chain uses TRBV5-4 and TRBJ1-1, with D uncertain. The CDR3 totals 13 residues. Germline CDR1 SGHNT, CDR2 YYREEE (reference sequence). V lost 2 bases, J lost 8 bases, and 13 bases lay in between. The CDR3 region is CASSFRGAAEAFF. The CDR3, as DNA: TGTGCCAGCAGCTTTCGAGGCGCGGCCGAAGCTTTCTTT.

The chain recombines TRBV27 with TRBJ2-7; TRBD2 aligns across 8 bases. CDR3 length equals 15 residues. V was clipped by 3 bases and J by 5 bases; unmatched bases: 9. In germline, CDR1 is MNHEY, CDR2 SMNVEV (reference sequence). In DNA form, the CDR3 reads TGTGCCAGCAGTTTCCTGGCGGGAGGCAAGGACGAGCAGTACTTC. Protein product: CASSFLAGGKDEQYF.

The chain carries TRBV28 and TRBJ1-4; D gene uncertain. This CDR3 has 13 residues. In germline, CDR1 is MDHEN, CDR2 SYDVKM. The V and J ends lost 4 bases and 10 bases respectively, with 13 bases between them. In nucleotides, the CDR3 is TGTGCCAGCAGTTCTCCAACAATAGGAAAACTGTTTTTT. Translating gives CASSSPTIGKLFF.

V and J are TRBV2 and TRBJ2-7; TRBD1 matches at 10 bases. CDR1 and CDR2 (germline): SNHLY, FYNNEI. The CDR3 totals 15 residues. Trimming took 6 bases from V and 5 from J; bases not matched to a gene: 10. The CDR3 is CASSHRQGASNEQYF. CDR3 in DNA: TGTGCCAGCAGCCATCGACAGGGGGCGTCTAACGAGCAGTACTTC.

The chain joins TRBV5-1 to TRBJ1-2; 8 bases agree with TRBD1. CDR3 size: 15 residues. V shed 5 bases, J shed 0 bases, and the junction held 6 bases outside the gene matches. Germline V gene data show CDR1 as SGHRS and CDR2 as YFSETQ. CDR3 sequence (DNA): TGCGCCAGCAGACCTGGACAGGGTACTAACTATGGCTACACCTTC. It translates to CASRPGQGTNYGYTF. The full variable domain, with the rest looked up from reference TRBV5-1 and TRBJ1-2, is KAGVTQTPRYLIKTRGQQVTLSCSPISGHRSVSWYQQTPGQGLQFLFEYFSETQRNKGNFPGRFSGRQFSNSRSEMNVSTLELGDSALYLCASRPGQGTNYGYTFGSGTRLTVV.

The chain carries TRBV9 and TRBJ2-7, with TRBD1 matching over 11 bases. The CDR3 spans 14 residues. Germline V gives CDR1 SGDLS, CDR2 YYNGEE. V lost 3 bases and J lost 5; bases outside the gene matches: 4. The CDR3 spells CASSGGQGDNEQYF. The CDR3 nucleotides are TGTGCCAGCAGCGGGGGACAGGGGGATAACGAGCAGTACTTC.

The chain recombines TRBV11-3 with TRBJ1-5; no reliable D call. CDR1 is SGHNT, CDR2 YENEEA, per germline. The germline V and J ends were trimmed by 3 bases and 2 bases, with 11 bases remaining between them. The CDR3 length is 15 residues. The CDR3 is CASSFRWVGNQPQHF. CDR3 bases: TGTGCCAGCAGCTTCAGGTGGGTCGGCAATCAGCCCCAGCATTTT. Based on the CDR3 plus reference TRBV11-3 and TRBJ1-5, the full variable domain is EAGVVQSPRYKIIEKKQPVAFWCNPISGHNTLYWYLQNLGQGPELLIRYENEEAVDDSQLPKDRFSAERLKGVDSTLKIQPAELGDSAVYLCASSFRWVGNQPQHFGDGTRLSIL.

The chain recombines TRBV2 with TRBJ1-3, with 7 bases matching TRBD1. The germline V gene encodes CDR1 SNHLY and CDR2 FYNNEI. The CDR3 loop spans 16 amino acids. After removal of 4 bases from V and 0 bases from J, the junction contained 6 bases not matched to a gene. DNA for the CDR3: TGTGCCAGCAGTGTCCCTACAGGGGTCTCTGGAAACACCATATATTTT. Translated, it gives CASSVPTGVSGNTIYF.

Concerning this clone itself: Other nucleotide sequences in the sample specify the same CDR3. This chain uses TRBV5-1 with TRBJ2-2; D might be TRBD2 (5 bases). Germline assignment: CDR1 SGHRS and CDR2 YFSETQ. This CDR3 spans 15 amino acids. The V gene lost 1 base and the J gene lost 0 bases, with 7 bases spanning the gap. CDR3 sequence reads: CASSLSGSNTGELFF. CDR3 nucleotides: TGCGCCAGCAGCTTGAGCGGATCGAACACCGGGGAGCTGTTTTTT. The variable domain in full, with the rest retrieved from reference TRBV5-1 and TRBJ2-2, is KAGVTQTPRYLIKTRGQQVTLSCSPISGHRSVSWYQQTPGQGLQFLFEYFSETQRNKGNFPGRFSGRQFSNSRSEMNVSTLELGDSALYLCASSLSGSNTGELFFGEGSRLTVL.

The CDR3 DNA follows: TGCGCCAGCAGCTTCGCCAGGGGTGGAAGGATGAACACTGAAGCTTTCTTT. This gives the protein CASSFARGGRMNTEAFF. This rearrangement joins TRBV5-1 to TRBJ1-1; possible D gene TRBD1, 6 bases. The CDR3 sequence is 17 residues long. Germline V gene data show CDR1 as SGHRS and CDR2 as YFSETQ. The ends were cut back, 2 bases at V and 0 bases at J, with 17 bases in the middle.

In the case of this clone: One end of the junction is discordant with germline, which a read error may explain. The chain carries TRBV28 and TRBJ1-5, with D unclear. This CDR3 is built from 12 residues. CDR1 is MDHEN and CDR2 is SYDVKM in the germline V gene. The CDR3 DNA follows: TGTGCCAGCAGCTTATGGAGTCAGCCCCAGCATTTT. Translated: CASSLWSQPQHF.

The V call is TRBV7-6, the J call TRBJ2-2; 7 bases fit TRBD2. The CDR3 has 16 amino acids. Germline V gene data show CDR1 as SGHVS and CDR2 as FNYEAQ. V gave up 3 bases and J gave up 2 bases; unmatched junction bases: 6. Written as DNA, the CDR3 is TGTGCCAGCAGCTTGGCCGGGACTACCAACACCGGGGAGCTGTTTTTT. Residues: CASSLAGTTNTGELFF. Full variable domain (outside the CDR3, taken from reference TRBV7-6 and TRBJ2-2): GAGVSQSPRYKVTKRGQDVALRCDPISGHVSLYWYRQALGQGPEFLTYFNYEAQQDKSGLPNDRFSAERPEGSISTLTIQRTEQRDSAMYRCASSLAGTTNTGELFFGEGSRLTVL.

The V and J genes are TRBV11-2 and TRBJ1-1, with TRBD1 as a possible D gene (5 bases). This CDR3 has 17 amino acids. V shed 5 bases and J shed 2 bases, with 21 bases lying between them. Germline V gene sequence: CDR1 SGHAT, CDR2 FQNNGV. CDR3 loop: CASSHRNRGGGNTEAFF. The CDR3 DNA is TGTGCCAGCAGCCACCGTAACCGGGGCGGAGGAAACACTGAAGCTTTCTTT.

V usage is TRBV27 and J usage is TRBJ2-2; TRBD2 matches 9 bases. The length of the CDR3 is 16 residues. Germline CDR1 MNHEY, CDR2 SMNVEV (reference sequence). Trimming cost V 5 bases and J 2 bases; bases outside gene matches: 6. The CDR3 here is CASSVPTSGNTGELFF. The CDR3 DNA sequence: TGTGCCAGCAGTGTACCGACTAGCGGCAACACCGGGGAGCTGTTTTTT.

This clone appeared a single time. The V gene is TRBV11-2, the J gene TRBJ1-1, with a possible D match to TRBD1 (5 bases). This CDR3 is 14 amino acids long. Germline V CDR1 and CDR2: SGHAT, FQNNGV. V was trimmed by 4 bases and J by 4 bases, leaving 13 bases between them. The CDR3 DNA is TGTGCCAGCAGCTCGAGGCGGGGGGGCACTGAAGCTTTCTTT. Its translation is CASSSRRGGTEAFF.

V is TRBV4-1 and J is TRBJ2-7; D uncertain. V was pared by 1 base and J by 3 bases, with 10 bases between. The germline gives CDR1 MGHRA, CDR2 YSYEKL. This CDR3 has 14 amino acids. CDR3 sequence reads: CASSQVGKDYEQYF. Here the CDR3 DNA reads TGCGCCAGCAGCCAAGTTGGTAAAGACTACGAGCAGTACTTC.

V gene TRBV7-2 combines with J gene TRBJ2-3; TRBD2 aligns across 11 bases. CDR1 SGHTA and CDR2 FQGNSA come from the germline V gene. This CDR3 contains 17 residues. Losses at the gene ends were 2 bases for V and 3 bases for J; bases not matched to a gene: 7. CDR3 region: CASSLIRLAGQTDTQYF. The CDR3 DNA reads TGTGCCAGCAGCTTAATCCGACTAGCGGGGCAGACAGATACGCAGTATTTT.

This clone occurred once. CDR3 in amino acids: CASSLGGQVYNEQFF. The DNA for the CDR3 is TGTGCCAGCAGCTTGGGCGGACAGGTCTACAATGAGCAGTTCTTC. V is TRBV5-4 and J is TRBJ2-1; TRBD1 matches 7 bases. From germline, CDR1 is SGHNT and CDR2 YYREEE (reference sequence). The CDR3 runs 15 residues. V lost 0 bases, J lost 3 bases, and 3 bases stayed unmatched. Combining the CDR3 with reference TRBV5-4 and TRBJ2-1 gives the whole variable domain ETGVTQSPTHLIKTRGQQVTLRCSSQSGHNTVSWYQQALGQGPQFIFQYYREEENGRGNFPPRFSGLQFPNYSSELNVNALELDDSALYLCASSLGGQVYNEQFFGPGTRLTVL.

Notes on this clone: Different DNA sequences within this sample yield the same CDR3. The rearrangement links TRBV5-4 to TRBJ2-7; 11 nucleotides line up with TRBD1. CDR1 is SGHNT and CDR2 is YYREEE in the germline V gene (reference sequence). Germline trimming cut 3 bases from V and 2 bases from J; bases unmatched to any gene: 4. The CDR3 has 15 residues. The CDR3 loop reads CASSSPGQGAYEQYF. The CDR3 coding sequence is TGTGCCAGCAGCTCTCCGGGACAGGGGGCCTACGAGCAGTACTTC.

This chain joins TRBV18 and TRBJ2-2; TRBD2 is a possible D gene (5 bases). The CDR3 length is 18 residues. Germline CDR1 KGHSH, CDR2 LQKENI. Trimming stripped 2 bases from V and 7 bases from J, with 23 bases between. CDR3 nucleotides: TGTGCCAGCTCACCAACCCTTCCAACCAACGGGGTACACGGGGAGCTGTTTTTT. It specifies CASSPTLPTNGVHGELFF.

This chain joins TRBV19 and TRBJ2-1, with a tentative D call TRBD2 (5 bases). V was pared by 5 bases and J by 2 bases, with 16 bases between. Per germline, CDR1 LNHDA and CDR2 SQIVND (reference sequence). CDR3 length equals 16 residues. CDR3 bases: TGTGCCAGTAGTCCAACTCGTGCGGGTCCCTACAATGAGCAGTTCTTC. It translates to CASSPTRAGPYNEQFF.

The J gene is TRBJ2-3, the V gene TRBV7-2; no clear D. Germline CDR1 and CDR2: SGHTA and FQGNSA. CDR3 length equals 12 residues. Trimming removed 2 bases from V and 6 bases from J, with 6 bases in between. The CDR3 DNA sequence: TGTGCCAGCAGCTTAATCGGGGATACGCAGTATTTT. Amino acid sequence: CASSLIGDTQYF.

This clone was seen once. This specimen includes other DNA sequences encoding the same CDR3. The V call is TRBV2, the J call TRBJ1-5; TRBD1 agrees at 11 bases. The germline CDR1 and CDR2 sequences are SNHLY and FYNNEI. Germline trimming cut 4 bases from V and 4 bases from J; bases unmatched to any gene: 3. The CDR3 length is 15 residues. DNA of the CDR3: TGTGCCAGCAGTGGGGGACAGGGGGGGAATCAGCCCCAGCATTTT. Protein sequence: CASSGGQGGNQPQHF.

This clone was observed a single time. CDR3 coding DNA: TGTGCCAGCAGTGGGGACATGGGGACTGAAGCTTTCTTT. Encoded protein: CASSGDMGTEAFF. The chain joins TRBV2 to TRBJ1-1; possible D gene TRBD1, 6 bases. Germline loops: CDR1 SNHLY, CDR2 FYNNEI. Trimming stripped 4 bases from V and 5 bases from J, with 11 bases between. The length of the CDR3 is 13 residues.

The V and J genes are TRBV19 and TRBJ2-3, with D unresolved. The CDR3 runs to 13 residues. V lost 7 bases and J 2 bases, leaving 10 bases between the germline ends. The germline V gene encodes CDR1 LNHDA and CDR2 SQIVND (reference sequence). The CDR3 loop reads CASTLTLTDTQYF. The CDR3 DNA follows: TGTGCCAGTACCCTCACCCTCACAGATACGCAGTATTTT.

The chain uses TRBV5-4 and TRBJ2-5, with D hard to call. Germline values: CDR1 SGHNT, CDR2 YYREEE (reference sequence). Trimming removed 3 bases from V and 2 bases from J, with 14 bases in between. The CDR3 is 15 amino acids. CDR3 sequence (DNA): TGTGCCAGCAGCTCCGAACCCTACCCACAAGAGACCCAGTACTTC. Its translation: CASSSEPYPQETQYF. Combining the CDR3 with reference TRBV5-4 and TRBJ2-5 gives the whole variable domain ETGVTQSPTHLIKTRGQQVTLRCSSQSGHNTVSWYQQALGQGPQFIFQYYREEENGRGNFPPRFSGLQFPNYSSELNVNALELDDSALYLCASSSEPYPQETQYFGPGTRLLVL.

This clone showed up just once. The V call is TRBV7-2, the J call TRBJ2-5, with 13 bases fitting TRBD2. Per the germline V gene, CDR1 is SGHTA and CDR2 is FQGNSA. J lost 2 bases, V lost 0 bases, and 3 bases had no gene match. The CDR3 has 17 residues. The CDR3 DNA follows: TGTGCCAGCAGCTTAGCGAAACTAGCGGGAGGGCAAGAGACCCAGTACTTC. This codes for CASSLAKLAGGQETQYF.

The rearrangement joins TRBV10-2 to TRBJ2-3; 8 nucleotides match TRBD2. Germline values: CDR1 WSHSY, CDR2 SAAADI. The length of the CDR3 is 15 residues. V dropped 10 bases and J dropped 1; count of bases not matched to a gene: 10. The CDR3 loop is CATRPRAGGTDTQYF. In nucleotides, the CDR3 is TGCGCCACCCGACCCAGAGCGGGAGGCACAGATACGCAGTATTTT.

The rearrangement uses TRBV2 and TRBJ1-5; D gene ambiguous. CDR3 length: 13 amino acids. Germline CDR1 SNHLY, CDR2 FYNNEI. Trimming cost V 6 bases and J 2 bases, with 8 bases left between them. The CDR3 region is CASSQEGNQPQHF. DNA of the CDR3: TGTGCCAGCAGCCAGGAAGGCAATCAGCCCCAGCATTTT.